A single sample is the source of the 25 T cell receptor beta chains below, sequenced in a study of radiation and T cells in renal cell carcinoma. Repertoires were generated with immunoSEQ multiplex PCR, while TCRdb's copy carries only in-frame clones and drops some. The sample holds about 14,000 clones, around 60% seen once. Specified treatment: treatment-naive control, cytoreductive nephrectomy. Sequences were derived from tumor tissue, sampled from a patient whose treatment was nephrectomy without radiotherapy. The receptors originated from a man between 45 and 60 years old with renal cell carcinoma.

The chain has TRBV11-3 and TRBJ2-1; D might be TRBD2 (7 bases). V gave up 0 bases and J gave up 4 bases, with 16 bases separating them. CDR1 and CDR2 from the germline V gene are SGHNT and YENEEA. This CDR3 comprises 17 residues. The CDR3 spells CASSLDLGGGSYNEQFF. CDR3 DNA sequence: TGTGCCAGCAGCTTAGATCTAGGCGGGGGCTCGTACAATGAGCAGTTCTTC.

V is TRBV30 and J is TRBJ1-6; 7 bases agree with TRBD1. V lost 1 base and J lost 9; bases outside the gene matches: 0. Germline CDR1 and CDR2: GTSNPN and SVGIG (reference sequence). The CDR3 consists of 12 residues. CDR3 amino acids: CAWSGTGSPLHF. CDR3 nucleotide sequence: TGTGCCTGGAGTGGGACAGGTTCACCCCTCCACTTT. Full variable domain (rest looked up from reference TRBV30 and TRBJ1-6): SQTIHQWPATLVQPVGSPLSLECTVEGTSNPNLYWYRQAAGRGLQLLFYSVGIGQISSEVPQNLSASRPQDRQFILSSKKLLLSDSGFYLCAWSGTGSPLHFGNGTRLTVT.

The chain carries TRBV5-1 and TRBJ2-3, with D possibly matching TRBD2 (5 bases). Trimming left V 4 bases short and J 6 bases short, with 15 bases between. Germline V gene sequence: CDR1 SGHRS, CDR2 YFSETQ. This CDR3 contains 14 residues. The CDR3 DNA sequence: TGCGCCAGCAGCCCCGTCCCGAGGGAGGATACGCAGTATTTT. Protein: CASSPVPREDTQYF. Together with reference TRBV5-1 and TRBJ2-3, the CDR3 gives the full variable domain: KAGVTQTPRYLIKTRGQQVTLSCSPISGHRSVSWYQQTPGQGLQFLFEYFSETQRNKGNFPGRFSGRQFSNSRSEMNVSTLELGDSALYLCASSPVPREDTQYFGPGTRLTVL.

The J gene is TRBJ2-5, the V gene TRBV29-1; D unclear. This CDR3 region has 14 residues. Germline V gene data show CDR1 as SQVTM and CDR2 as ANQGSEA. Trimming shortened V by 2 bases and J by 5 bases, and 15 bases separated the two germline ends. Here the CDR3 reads CSVEKGSWGETQYF. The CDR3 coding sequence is TGCAGCGTTGAAAAGGGCTCCTGGGGTGAGACCCAGTACTTC.

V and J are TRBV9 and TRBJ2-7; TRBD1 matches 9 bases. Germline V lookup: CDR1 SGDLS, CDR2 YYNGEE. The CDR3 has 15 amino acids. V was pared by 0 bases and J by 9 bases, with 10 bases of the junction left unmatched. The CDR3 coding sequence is TGTGCCAGCAGCGTAGATCCAACAGGGACAGGGAGGCAGTACTTC. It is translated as CASSVDPTGTGRQYF.

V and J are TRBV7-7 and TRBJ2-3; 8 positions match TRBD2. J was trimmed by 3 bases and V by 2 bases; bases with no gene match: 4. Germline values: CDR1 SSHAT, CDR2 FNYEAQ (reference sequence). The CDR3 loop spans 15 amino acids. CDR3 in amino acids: CASSLTGGPTDTQYF. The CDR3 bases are TGTGCCAGCAGCTTAACGGGGGGGCCTACAGATACGCAGTATTTT.

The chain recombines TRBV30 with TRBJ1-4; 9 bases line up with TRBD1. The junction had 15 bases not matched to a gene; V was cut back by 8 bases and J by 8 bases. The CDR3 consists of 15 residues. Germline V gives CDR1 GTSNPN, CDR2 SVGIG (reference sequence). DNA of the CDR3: TGTGCCCAGACGATCTACAGGGGGCCTGGGGAAAAACTGTTTTTT. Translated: CAQTIYRGPGEKLFF.

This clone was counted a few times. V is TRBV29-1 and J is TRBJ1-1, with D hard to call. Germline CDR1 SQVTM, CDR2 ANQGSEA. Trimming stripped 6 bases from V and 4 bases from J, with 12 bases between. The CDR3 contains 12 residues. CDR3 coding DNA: TGCAGCGTAAGGAGGGCGGGCACTGAAGCTTTCTTT. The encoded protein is CSVRRAGTEAFF.

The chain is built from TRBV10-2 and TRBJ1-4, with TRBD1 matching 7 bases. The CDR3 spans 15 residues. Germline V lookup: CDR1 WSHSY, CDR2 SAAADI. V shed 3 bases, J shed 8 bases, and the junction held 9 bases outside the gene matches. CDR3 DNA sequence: TGCGCCAGCAGTGACGGACAGGTCTCGGGAGAAAAACTGTTTTTT. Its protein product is CASSDGQVSGEKLFF.

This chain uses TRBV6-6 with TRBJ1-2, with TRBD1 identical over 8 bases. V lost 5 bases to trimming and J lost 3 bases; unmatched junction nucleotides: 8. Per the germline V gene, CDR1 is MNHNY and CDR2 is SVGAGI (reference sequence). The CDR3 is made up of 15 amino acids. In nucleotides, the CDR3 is TGTGCCAGCAGTCCCGGGACAGGTTTTGACTATGGCTACACCTTC. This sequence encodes CASSPGTGFDYGYTF.

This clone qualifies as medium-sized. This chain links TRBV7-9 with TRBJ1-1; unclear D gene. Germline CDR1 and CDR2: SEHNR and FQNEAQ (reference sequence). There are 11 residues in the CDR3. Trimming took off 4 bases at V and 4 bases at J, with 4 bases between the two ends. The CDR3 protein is CASSSSTEAFF. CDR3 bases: TGTGCCAGCAGCTCTTCCACTGAAGCTTTCTTT.

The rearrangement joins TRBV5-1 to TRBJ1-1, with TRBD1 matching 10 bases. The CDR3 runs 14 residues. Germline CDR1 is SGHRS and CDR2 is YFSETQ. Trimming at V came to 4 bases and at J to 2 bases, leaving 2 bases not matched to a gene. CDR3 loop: CASSLTGGNTEAFF. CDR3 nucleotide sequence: TGCGCCAGCAGCCTGACAGGGGGCAACACTGAAGCTTTCTTT.

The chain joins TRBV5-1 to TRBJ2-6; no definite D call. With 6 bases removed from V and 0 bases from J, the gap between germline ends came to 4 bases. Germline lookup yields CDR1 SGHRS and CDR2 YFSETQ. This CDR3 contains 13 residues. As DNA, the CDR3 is TGCGCCAGCACCCGCTCTGGGGCCAACGTCCTGACTTTC. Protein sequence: CASTRSGANVLTF.

CDR3: CAISPQGSGYGYTF. The CDR3 DNA follows: TGTGCCATCAGCCCTCAGGGTTCTGGCTATGGCTACACCTTC. V and J are TRBV10-3 and TRBJ1-2, with TRBD1 as a possible D gene (5 bases). Trimming stripped 6 bases from V and 4 bases from J, with 15 bases between. Germline V gene sequence: CDR1 ENHRY, CDR2 SYGVKD. The CDR3 is made up of 14 amino acids.

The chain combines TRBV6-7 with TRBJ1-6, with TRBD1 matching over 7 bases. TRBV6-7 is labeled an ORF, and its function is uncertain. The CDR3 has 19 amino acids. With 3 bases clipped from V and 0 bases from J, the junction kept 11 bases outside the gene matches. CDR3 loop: CASSYVPRQGSSYNSPLHF. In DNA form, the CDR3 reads TGTGCCAGCAGTTATGTGCCGAGACAGGGAAGCTCCTATAATTCACCCCTCCACTTT.

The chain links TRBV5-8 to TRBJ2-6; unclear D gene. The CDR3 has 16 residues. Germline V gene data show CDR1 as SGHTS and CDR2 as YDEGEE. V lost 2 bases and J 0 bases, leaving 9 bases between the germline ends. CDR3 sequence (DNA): TGTGCCAGCAGCTTTAGCCCTCACTCTGGGGCCAACGTCCTGACTTTC. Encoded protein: CASSFSPHSGANVLTF. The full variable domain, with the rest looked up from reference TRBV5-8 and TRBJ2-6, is EAGVTQSPTHLIKTRGQQATLRCSPISGHTSVYWYQQALGLGLQFLLWYDEGEERNRGNFPPRFSGRQFPNYSSELNVNALELEDSALYLCASSFSPHSGANVLTFGAGSRLTVL.

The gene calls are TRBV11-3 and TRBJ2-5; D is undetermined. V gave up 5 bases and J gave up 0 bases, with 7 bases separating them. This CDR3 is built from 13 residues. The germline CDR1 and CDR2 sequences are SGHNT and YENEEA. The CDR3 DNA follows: TGTGCCAGCAGCACCTCGTACCAAGAGACCCAGTACTTC. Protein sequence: CASSTSYQETQYF.

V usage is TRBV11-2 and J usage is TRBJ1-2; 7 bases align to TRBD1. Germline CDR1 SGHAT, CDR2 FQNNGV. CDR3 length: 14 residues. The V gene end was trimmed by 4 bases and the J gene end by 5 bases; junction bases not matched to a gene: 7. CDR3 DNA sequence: TGTGCCAGCAGCTCCCGGACAGGCCATTATGGCTACACCTTC. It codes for CASSSRTGHYGYTF.

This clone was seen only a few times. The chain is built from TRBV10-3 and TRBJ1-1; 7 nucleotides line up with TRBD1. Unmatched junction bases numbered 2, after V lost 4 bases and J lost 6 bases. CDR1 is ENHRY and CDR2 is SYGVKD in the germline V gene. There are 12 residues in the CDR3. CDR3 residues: CAISVQGSEAFF. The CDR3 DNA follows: TGTGCCATCAGTGTACAGGGGTCTGAAGCTTTCTTT.

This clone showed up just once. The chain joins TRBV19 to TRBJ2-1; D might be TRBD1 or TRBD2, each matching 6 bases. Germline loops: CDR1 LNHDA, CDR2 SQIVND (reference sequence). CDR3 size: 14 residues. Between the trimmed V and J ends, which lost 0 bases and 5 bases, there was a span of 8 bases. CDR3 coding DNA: TGTGCCAGTAGTATAGATGGGGGGCACAATGAGCAGTTCTTC. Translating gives CASSIDGGHNEQFF.

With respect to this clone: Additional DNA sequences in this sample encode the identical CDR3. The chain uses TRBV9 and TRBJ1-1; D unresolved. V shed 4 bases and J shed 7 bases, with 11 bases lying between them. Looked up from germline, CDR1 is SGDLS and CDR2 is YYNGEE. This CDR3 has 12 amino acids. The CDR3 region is CASSPGGLEAFF. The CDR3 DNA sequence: TGTGCCAGCAGCCCAGGAGGGCTTGAAGCTTTCTTT.

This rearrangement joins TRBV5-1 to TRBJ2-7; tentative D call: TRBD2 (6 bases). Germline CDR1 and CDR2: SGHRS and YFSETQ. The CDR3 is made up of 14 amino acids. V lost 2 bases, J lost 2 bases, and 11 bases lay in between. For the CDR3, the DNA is TGCGCCAGCAGCTTTAGCGGTCCTACCTACGAGCAGTACTTC. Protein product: CASSFSGPTYEQYF.

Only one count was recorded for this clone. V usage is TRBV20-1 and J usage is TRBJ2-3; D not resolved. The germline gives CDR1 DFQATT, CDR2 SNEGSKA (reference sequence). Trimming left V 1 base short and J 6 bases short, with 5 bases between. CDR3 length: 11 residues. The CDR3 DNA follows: TGCAGTGCTAGAGCCCACGATACGCAGTATTTT. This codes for CSARAHDTQYF.

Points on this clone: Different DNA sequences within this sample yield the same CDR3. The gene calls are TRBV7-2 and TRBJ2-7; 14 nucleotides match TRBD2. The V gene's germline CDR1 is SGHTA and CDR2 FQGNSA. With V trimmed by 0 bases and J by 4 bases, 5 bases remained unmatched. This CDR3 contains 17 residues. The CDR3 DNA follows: TGTGCCAGCAGCTTAGCGGGACTAGCGGGGGACCCTTACGAGCAGTACTTC. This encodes CASSLAGLAGDPYEQYF. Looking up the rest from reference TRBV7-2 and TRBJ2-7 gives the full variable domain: GAGVSQSPSNKVTEKGKDVELRCDPISGHTALYWYRQSLGQGLEFLIYFQGNSAPDKSGLPSDRFSAERTGGSVSTLTIQRTQQEDSAVYLCASSLAGLAGDPYEQYFGPGTRLTVT.

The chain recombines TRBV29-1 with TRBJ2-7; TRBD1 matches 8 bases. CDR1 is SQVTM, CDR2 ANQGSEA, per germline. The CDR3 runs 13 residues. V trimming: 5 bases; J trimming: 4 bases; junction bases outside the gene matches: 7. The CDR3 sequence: CSVWVTGEYEQYF. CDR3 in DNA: TGCAGCGTTTGGGTGACAGGGGAATACGAGCAGTACTTC.